The 8 T cell receptor beta chains presented below share a single source sample, sequenced in a study of blood T cells in healthy people across ages. Combining a sample-barcoded 5' primer with a J-beta primer mix, a second PCR ran for roughly 7 to 12 cycles. TCRdb re-analysed the 5' RACE reads in MiXCR, keeping a single row per CDR3 protein. The sample holds around 800,000 distinct CDR3 sequences, around two thirds seen once. Material: blood. All receptors come from a man younger than 45 in good health.

J is TRBJ1-2 and V is TRBV6-2 or TRBV6-3, with D tentatively TRBD1 (5 bases). The V end lost 4 bases, the J end lost 0 bases, and 12 bases lay between the germline ends. Germline CDR1 is MNHEY and CDR2 is SVGEGT. The CDR3 contains 15 residues. The CDR3 loop reads CASSSQVQPNYGYTF. The CDR3, as DNA: TGTGCCAGCAGTTCACAGGTCCAACCTAACTATGGCTACACCTTC.

This sequence joins TRBV10-3 and TRBJ2-7; D perhaps matches TRBD2 (6 bases). CDR3 size: 15 residues. CDR1 and CDR2 (germline): ENHRY, SYGVKD. The ends were cut back, 0 bases at V and 5 bases at J, with 14 bases in the middle. The CDR3 nucleotides read TGTGCCATCAGTGAGTCTCTAGCGAATAAGAACGAGCAGTACTTC. This gives the protein CAISESLANKNEQYF.

This clonotype was picked up a small number of times. The CDR3 DNA reads TGTGCCAGCAGCCACCGCCTTCCGAGCTCCTACAATGAGCAGTTCTTC. Protein: CASSHRLPSSYNEQFF. V usage is TRBV3-1 and J usage is TRBJ2-1; D remains unclear. Germline CDR1 reads LGHDT; CDR2 reads YNNKEL (reference sequence). The CDR3 length is 16 residues. V was trimmed by 3 bases and J by 0 bases, leaving 12 bases between them.

This chain joins TRBV9 and TRBJ2-1; D is ambiguous. In germline, CDR1 is SGDLS, CDR2 YYNGEE. The CDR3 has 14 amino acids. Trimming took off 0 bases at V and 13 bases at J, with 17 bases between the two ends. DNA for the CDR3: TGTGCCAGCAGCGTAGCTCATAGTACGGAGACCCAGTTCTTC. This translates into CASSVAHSTETQFF.

The chain carries TRBV12-3 or TRBV12-4 and TRBJ2-4; D is perhaps TRBD1 (6 bases). The DNA end lines up better with TRBJ2-5; the J call may be wrong. There are 14 residues in the CDR3. CDR3 coding DNA: TGTGCCAGCAGTTGGCTGAGAGGGGGAGAGACCCAGTACTTC. This gives the protein CASSWLRGGETQYF.

The genes are TRBV10-3 and TRBJ2-7, with D perhaps matching TRBD1 (6 bases). The CDR3 spans 17 residues. The germline V gene encodes CDR1 ENHRY and CDR2 SYGVKD. Trimming stripped 0 bases from V and 5 bases from J, with 20 bases between. CDR3: CAISESSPGQFPDEQYF. The CDR3, as DNA: TGTGCCATCAGTGAGTCTTCCCCCGGACAGTTCCCTGACGAGCAGTACTTC.

This clonotype was observed a few times. V usage is TRBV29-1 and J usage is TRBJ2-5; perhaps D is TRBD1 or TRBD2 (5 bases each). This CDR3 contains 12 residues. The germline V gene encodes CDR1 SQVTM and CDR2 ANQGSEA. V was pared by 7 bases and J by 5 bases, with 14 bases between. The CDR3 spells CSERTSGETQYF. CDR3 DNA: TGCAGCGAGCGGACATCCGGCGAGACCCAGTACTTC.

Note on this clonotype: An end of the junction differs from the germline gene, which may be a read error. The chain has TRBV5-1 and TRBJ2-5, with 11 bases identical to TRBD1. Germline V gene data show CDR1 as SGHRS and CDR2 as YFSETQ. The CDR3 contains 16 residues. CDR3 amino acids: CASSSGTGGYQETRYF. The CDR3, as DNA: TGCGCCAGCAGCTCCGGGACAGGGGGATACCAAGAGACCCGGTACTTC.